The next 8 T cell receptor beta chains were all read from a single sample in a study of monozygotic twins with inflammatory bowel disease. TCRdb re-called the 5' RACE reads and catalogs CDR3 proteins one per entry, DNA excluded. The ten top clones account for 2% to 2.5%, within a sample of about 420,000 distinct CDR3 sequences. Sequencing was performed on blood. The origin of the receptors is a human donor with ulcerative colitis or Crohn's disease, or a healthy co-twin of an affected twin (not recorded which).

The J gene is TRBJ2-1, the V gene TRBV7-2. Germline-derived CDR1 and CDR2 are SGHTA and FQGNSA. This CDR3 contains 13 residues. CDR3: CASSLHGTNEQFF.

The chain couples TRBV7-2 to TRBJ2-1; TCRdb designates TRBD2, a call that cannot be tested without DNA. Germline V gene sequence: CDR1 SGHTA, CDR2 FQGNSA. The CDR3 sequence is 17 residues long. CDR3 protein: CASSVRTRGSSYNEQFF.

The gene calls are TRBV5-5 and TRBJ2-5; the D call from TCRdb, TRBD1, cannot be confirmed without DNA. The CDR3 has 17 amino acids. From germline, CDR1 is SGHKS and CDR2 YYEKEE (reference sequence). This CDR3 reads CASSKPSGTGGIETQYF.

The chain joins TRBV14 to TRBJ1-1; TCRdb gives TRBD1 as the D gene, but with no DNA this cannot be confirmed. The CDR3 loop spans 13 amino acids. Looked up from germline, CDR1 is SGHDN and CDR2 is FVKESK. This chain's CDR3 is CASSATVFLEAFF.

This chain uses TRBV7-8 with TRBJ2-1; there is no DNA to check the TCRdb D call of TRBD1. CDR3 length: 15 residues. From germline, CDR1 is SGHVS and CDR2 FQNEAQ. The CDR3 loop is CASSLVDNSYNEQFF.

V and J are TRBV10-3 and TRBJ2-5; TCRdb's assignment of TRBD1 cannot be checked, as there is no DNA. The germline V gene has CDR1 ENHRY and CDR2 SYGVKD. This CDR3 region has 11 residues. The CDR3: CATGASETQYF.

CDR3 amino acids: CASSYYDSFNQPQHF. The genes are TRBV6-2 or TRBV6-3 and TRBJ1-5. Germline lookup yields CDR1 MNHEY and CDR2 SVGEGT. This CDR3 spans 15 amino acids.

J is TRBJ2-4 and V is TRBV4-3; absent DNA, TCRdb's TRBD2 call cannot be checked. Germline CDR1 is LGHNA and CDR2 is YSLEER. The CDR3 extends over 14 amino acids. The chain's CDR3 is CASSQASIRDIQYF.